Presented here are 22 T cell receptor beta chains from one specimen sequenced in a study of cytomegalovirus exposure and HLA in healthy donors. 60 Vbeta and 13 Jbeta primers were used in PCR. Here immunoSEQ multiplex PCR was the method, and the copy in TCRdb shows in-frame clones only, minus some. Altogether about 220,000 clones are present, about 77% being singletons, with the ten largest covering approximately 1.7%. The sample taken for sequencing was PBMCs. The receptors here all came from a woman between 25 and 40 years old in good health and CMV-seronegative.

The genes are TRBV27 and TRBJ2-2, with 7 bases lining up with TRBD1. Trimming cost V 5 bases and J 4 bases; bases outside gene matches: 7. The CDR3 is 15 residues long. CDR1 MNHEY and CDR2 SMNVEV come from the germline V gene (reference sequence). CDR3 protein: CASSPTGASTGELFF. For the CDR3, the DNA is TGTGCCAGCAGTCCTACAGGGGCGAGCACCGGGGAGCTGTTTTTT.

The genes are TRBV5-1 and TRBJ2-2; D is unclear. V was pared by 4 bases and J by 4 bases, with 8 bases between. Germline CDR1 reads SGHRS; CDR2 reads YFSETQ. This CDR3 region has 13 residues. The CDR3 loop reads CASSPTGTGELFF. The DNA of the CDR3 is TGCGCCAGCAGCCCAACGGGCACCGGGGAGCTGTTTTTT.

The chain carries TRBV6-5 and TRBJ2-3; possible D gene TRBD2, 7 bases. V lost 5 bases and J lost 3, with 15 bases in between. This CDR3 has 15 amino acids. Germline CDR1 and CDR2: MNHEY and SVGAGI. This chain's CDR3 is CASSREGGRTDTQYF. The CDR3 bases are TGTGCCAGCAGTAGGGAGGGGGGGCGAACAGATACGCAGTATTTT.

The chain carries TRBV27 and TRBJ2-7, with 8 bases fitting TRBD2. Germline trimming cut 6 bases from V and 2 bases from J; bases unmatched to any gene: 6. Looked up from germline, CDR1 is MNHEY and CDR2 is SMNVEV (reference sequence). This CDR3 is built from 14 residues. Written as DNA, the CDR3 is TGTGCCAGCAGCGACAGCGGGGGTCCCTACGAGCAGTACTTC. Its protein product is CASSDSGGPYEQYF.

This clone was detected a few times. The chain employs TRBV10-3 and TRBJ1-4; a weak D match, TRBD1 (5 bases). The CDR3 is 14 residues long. Germline V CDR1 and CDR2: ENHRY, SYGVKD. V lost 3 bases and J 4 bases, leaving 9 bases between the germline ends. Here the CDR3 DNA reads TGTGCCATCAGTGACGGGAGGGGTAATGAAAAACTGTTTTTT. It specifies CAISDGRGNEKLFF.

The chain recombines TRBV7-9 with TRBJ1-2, with a tentative D call TRBD1 (5 bases). Trimming took off 5 bases at V and 4 bases at J, with 17 bases between the two ends. Per the germline V gene, CDR1 is SEHNR and CDR2 is FQNEAQ (reference sequence). CDR3 length equals 15 residues. The CDR3 DNA reads as TGTGCCAGCAGCCCTCGCACAGGCAGCGTCTATGGCTACACCTTC. Protein sequence: CASSPRTGSVYGYTF.

V gene TRBV29-1 combines with J gene TRBJ2-3; 10 bases are a match to TRBD2. The CDR3 has 16 residues. Looked up from germline, CDR1 is SQVTM and CDR2 is ANQGSEA. Trimming took 1 base from V and 1 from J; bases not matched to a gene: 5. In DNA, the CDR3 is TGCAGCGTTGAAGGTCCTACTAGCGGGGGCACAGATACGCAGTATTTT. Its protein is CSVEGPTSGGTDTQYF.

The chain couples TRBV5-5 to TRBJ1-1, with D perhaps TRBD1 (5 bases). The CDR3 spans 12 residues. V shed 3 bases and J shed 7 bases, with 10 bases lying between them. Germline V gene lookup returns CDR1 SGHKS and CDR2 YYEKEE (reference sequence). The CDR3 bases are TGTGCCAGCAGCTGGCAGGGTGGTGAAGCTTTCTTT. Its translation: CASSWQGGEAFF.

The V and J genes are TRBV11-2 and TRBJ1-4, with 7 bases identical to TRBD1. Germline V gene data show CDR1 as SGHAT and CDR2 as FQNNGV. Losses at the gene ends were 5 bases for V and 6 bases for J; bases not matched to a gene: 9. This CDR3 comprises 15 residues. This chain's CDR3 is CASSVGARGDEKLFF. As DNA, the CDR3 is TGTGCCAGCAGCGTGGGTGCCAGGGGGGATGAAAAACTGTTTTTT.

The rearrangement links TRBV4-2 to TRBJ2-7; a weak D match, TRBD2 (6 bases). Looked up from germline, CDR1 is LGHNA and CDR2 is YNFKEQ. The CDR3 loop spans 15 amino acids. V shed 6 bases and J shed 0 bases, with 15 bases lying between them. The CDR3 is CASSATGLPSYEQYF. CDR3 sequence (DNA): TGTGCCAGCAGTGCTACGGGACTCCCCTCCTACGAGCAGTACTTC.

J is TRBJ2-4 and V is TRBV29-1; TRBD1 might be the D (6 bases). Trimming shortened V by 5 bases and J by 7 bases, and 15 bases separated the two germline ends. The CDR3 runs 13 residues. Germline assignment: CDR1 SQVTM and CDR2 ANQGSEA. CDR3 DNA sequence: TGCAGCGTTACTAAGATTGGGGGCAACATTCAGTACTTC. It yields the protein CSVTKIGGNIQYF.

This clone has more than one count but fewer than ten. This chain connects TRBV21-1 to TRBJ1-2. TRBV21-1 is assigned pseudogene status. This CDR3 spans 10 amino acids. The CDR3 DNA reads TGTGCCAGCGGCGTGCGGGGCTACACCTTC. Its translation: CASGVRGYTF.

J is TRBJ2-5 and V is TRBV7-9; 8 bases fit TRBD2. The CDR3 covers 14 residues. Germline trimming cut 5 bases from V and 5 bases from J; bases unmatched to any gene: 7. The germline V gene encodes CDR1 SEHNR and CDR2 FQNEAQ (reference sequence). The CDR3 region has the DNA TGTGCCAGCAGCCGAGCGGGAGTTGTGGAGACCCAGTACTTC. It codes for CASSRAGVVETQYF.

The chain carries TRBV2 and TRBJ1-5, with no clear D. This CDR3 contains 14 residues. V lost 3 bases and J lost 6, with 12 bases in between. Germline V gene sequence: CDR1 SNHLY, CDR2 FYNNEI. The CDR3 is CASSEIEGFQPQHF. DNA for the CDR3: TGTGCCAGCAGTGAGATTGAGGGTTTTCAGCCCCAGCATTTT.

The V and J genes are TRBV19 and TRBJ1-1; 7 bases map to TRBD1. Germline CDR1 and CDR2: LNHDA and SQIVND (reference sequence). V lost 6 bases and J lost 3; bases outside the gene matches: 7. The CDR3 extends over 14 amino acids. CDR3 in amino acids: CASRGQRLYTEAFF. The CDR3 DNA follows: TGTGCCAGTAGGGGACAGCGCCTCTACACTGAAGCTTTCTTT.

The rearrangement joins TRBV14 to TRBJ2-2; no reliable D call. CDR3 length equals 12 residues. The germline V gene has CDR1 SGHDN and CDR2 FVKESK. The ends were cut back, 6 bases at V and 1 base at J, with 3 bases in the middle. The CDR3 nucleotides are TGTGCCAGCAGTCTGAACACCGGGGAGCTGTTTTTT. Translating it yields CASSLNTGELFF.

The CDR3 loop reads CASGVGQGEKLFF. CDR3 nucleotide sequence: TGTGCCAGCGGCGTTGGACAGGGGGAAAAACTGTTTTTT. The chain links TRBV7-9 to TRBJ1-4, with TRBD1 matching over 9 bases. The CDR3 totals 13 residues. Per germline, CDR1 SEHNR and CDR2 FQNEAQ (reference sequence). J was trimmed by 8 bases and V by 8 bases; bases with no gene match: 6.

The rearrangement uses TRBV9 and TRBJ1-3; 9 bases map to TRBD1. The length of the CDR3 is 15 residues. CDR1 and CDR2 from the germline V gene are SGDLS and YYNGEE. Germline trimming cut 4 bases from V and 8 bases from J; bases unmatched to any gene: 10. CDR3 bases: TGTGCCAGCAGCCCAAGGGACAGGGCCACGGACACCATATATTTT. Protein sequence: CASSPRDRATDTIYF.

The chain joins TRBV10-1 to TRBJ2-1; a weak D match, TRBD2 (5 bases). The V and J ends lost 0 bases and 10 bases respectively, with 10 bases between them. The CDR3 is made up of 13 amino acids. CDR1 is WNHNN, CDR2 SYGVQD, per germline (reference sequence). CDR3 in DNA: TGCGCCAGCAGTGAGTCGACGGGAACCGAGCAGTTCTTC. The encoded protein is CASSESTGTEQFF.

This clone came up once. V gene TRBV4-1 combines with J gene TRBJ2-3; 8 bases line up with TRBD2. Trimming took 1 base from V and 0 from J; bases not matched to a gene: 3. The CDR3 runs 16 residues. The V gene's germline CDR1 is MGHRA and CDR2 YSYEKL. The CDR3 here is CASSQVERGSTDTQYF. In DNA, the CDR3 is TGCGCCAGCAGCCAAGTTGAGCGGGGGAGCACAGATACGCAGTATTTT.

V is TRBV2 and J is TRBJ2-3; 7 nucleotides match TRBD1. The germline V gene has CDR1 SNHLY and CDR2 FYNNEI. V shed 6 bases and J 2 bases; nucleotides not matched to a gene: 5. The CDR3 sequence is 14 residues long. The CDR3 DNA is TGTGCCAGCAGCCAAGGGACAGTCACAGATACGCAGTATTTT. Encoded protein: CASSQGTVTDTQYF. The full variable domain, its missing parts supplied by reference TRBV2 and TRBJ2-3, is EPEVTQTPSHQVTQMGQEVILRCVPISNHLYFYWYRQILGQKVEFLVSFYNNEISEKSEIFDDQFSVERPDGSNFTLKIRSTKLEDSAMYFCASSQGTVTDTQYFGPGTRLTVL.

The rearrangement joins TRBV7-6 to TRBJ2-3; 10 bases agree with TRBD1. This CDR3 is 15 amino acids long. CDR1 is SGHVS, CDR2 FNYEAQ, per germline. J gave up 2 bases and V 5 bases, and 4 bases lay outside the gene matches. The CDR3 region is CASSPGQGNTDTQYF. DNA for the CDR3: TGTGCCAGCAGCCCGGGACAGGGGAACACAGATACGCAGTATTTT.